This passage covers 5 T cell receptor beta chains from one sample sequenced in a study of cytomegalovirus exposure and HLA in healthy donors. PCR employed 60 Vbeta and 13 Jbeta primers. Using immunoSEQ multiplex PCR, the repertoire was profiled, and TCRdb retains in-frame clones only, with some absent. Found here are 70,000 to 90,000 clones, more than 55% of them singletons; the top ten hold 4.9%. Specimen: PBMCs. The receptors stem from a man aged 55 to 70 in good health and CMV-seropositive.

The chain combines TRBV5-1 with TRBJ2-3; possibly TRBD1 for D (6 bases). CDR1 and CDR2 (germline): SGHRS, YFSETQ. The V end was cut by 0 bases, the J end by 7 bases, with 15 bases between. This CDR3 has 15 residues. The CDR3 reads CASSLAQSGTYTQYF. CDR3 DNA sequence: TGCGCCAGCAGCTTGGCTCAGTCGGGGACATATACGCAGTATTTT.

The rearrangement links TRBV5-1 to TRBJ2-5; TRBD1 is a possible D gene (5 bases). V shed 5 bases and J shed 7 bases, with 18 bases lying between them. CDR1 is SGHRS and CDR2 is YFSETQ in the germline V gene. CDR3 size: 14 residues. CDR3 bases: TGCGCCAGCAGATCAGGGCCCGAAGTTGGGACCCAGTACTTC. The encoded protein is CASRSGPEVGTQYF.

The rearrangement uses TRBV9 and TRBJ2-2; D is uncertain. Trimming removed 0 bases from V and 4 bases from J, with 13 bases in between. The CDR3 is 16 residues long. The germline CDR1 and CDR2 sequences are SGDLS and YYNGEE. Here the CDR3 reads CASSVGFRLGTGELFF. CDR3 bases: TGTGCCAGCAGCGTAGGTTTCAGGTTGGGCACCGGGGAGCTGTTTTTT.

The chain employs TRBV6-1 and TRBJ2-7; TRBD1 matches at 7 bases. The junction had 13 bases not matched to a gene; V was cut back by 1 base and J by 4 bases. The CDR3 consists of 17 residues. CDR1 is MNHNS, CDR2 SASEGT, per germline. The CDR3 loop reads CASSEGKMTGTFYEQYF. CDR3 in DNA: TGTGCCAGCAGTGAAGGGAAAATGACAGGGACCTTTTACGAGCAGTACTTC.

The chain is built from TRBV19 and TRBJ2-1, with a weak D call TRBD2 (6 bases). The V gene lost 5 bases and the J gene lost 10 bases, with 21 bases spanning the gap. The CDR3 extends over 15 amino acids. The V gene's germline CDR1 is LNHDA and CDR2 SQIVND (reference sequence). CDR3 nucleotide sequence: TGTGCCAGTAGTCCCTCGACTAGAGGGGCGGCCGAGCAGTTCTTC. Amino acid sequence: CASSPSTRGAAEQFF.